A selection of T cell receptor beta chains follows, all from one sample in a study of cytomegalovirus exposure and HLA in healthy donors. Clones were read by immunoSEQ multiplex PCR, and TCRdb kept only the in-frame ones, dropping some. The sample records about 99,000 clones, 9.5% to 13% being singletons. The sequenced sample consisted of PBMCs. All receptors derive from a man aged 40-50 years in good health and CMV-seropositive. Both conserved end residues are part of each CDR3. A D gene is named only where the DNA matches it firmly. Clone size is not always given. Where it is, it says once, few, many or a class for expanded clones.

v_gene	j_gene	abundance	d_gene	CDR3aa	CDR3nt
TRBV11-3	TRBJ1-2	few	TRBD1	CASSIRDSARGGYGYTF	TGTGCCAGCAGCATCCGGGACAGCGCAAGAGGTGGCTATGGCTACACCTTC
TRBV2	TRBJ1-3	.	.	CASSERETGSGNTIYF	TGTGCCAGCAGTGAAAGGGAGACAGGCTCTGGAAACACCATATATTTT
TRBV4-1	TRBJ2-1	few	.	CASSRGQSYNEQFF	TGCGCCAGCAGCCGAGGACAGTCTTACAATGAGCAGTTCTTC
TRBV5-8	TRBJ1-5	few	TRBD1	CASSIMTGVSNQPQHF	TGTGCCAGCAGCATAATGACAGGGGTTAGCAATCAGCCCCAGCATTTT
TRBV25-1	TRBJ2-5	.	TRBD2	CAKLGLADEETQYF	TGTGCCAAACTGGGACTAGCGGACGAAGAGACCCAGTACTTC
TRBV6-6	TRBJ2-1	.	TRBD1	CASSYDRENEQFF	TGTGCCAGCAGTTACGACAGGGAGAATGAGCAGTTCTTC
TRBV25-1	TRBJ1-2	few	TRBD1	CASSATGGAPGYTF	TGTGCCAGCAGTGCAACAGGGGGCGCCCCTGGCTACACCTTC
TRBV7-2	TRBJ2-7	.	.	CASSLGLGSYEQYF	TGTGCCAGCAGCTTAGGTCTCGGCTCCTACGAGCAGTACTTC
TRBV30	TRBJ2-7	.	TRBD1	CAWSVGGRGEQYF	TGTGCCTGGAGTGTAGGGGGCCGAGGGGAGCAGTACTTC
TRBV27	TRBJ2-6	.	TRBD1	CASSLGTGGAGANVLTF	TGTGCCAGCAGTTTGGGGACAGGGGGCGCTGGGGCCAACGTCCTGACTTTC
TRBV19	TRBJ2-1	few	.	CANDSPAATGYEQFF	TGTGCCAACGACTCTCCAGCGGCGACCGGCTATGAGCAGTTCTTC
TRBV2	TRBJ2-1	.	TRBD2	CASSVSSGRGIGQQFF	TGTGCCAGCAGTGTGTCTAGCGGGAGGGGGATAGGGCAGCAGTTCTTC
TRBV6-5	TRBJ2-7	few	.	CASSPAGFSYEQHF	TGTGCCAGCAGCCCGGCAGGATTCTCCTACGAGCAGCACTTC
TRBV19	TRBJ1-1	few	TRBD1	CASSISQGAPSEAFF	TGTGCCAGTAGTATATCTCAGGGGGCACCTTCTGAAGCTTTCTTT
TRBV5-4	TRBJ2-4	.	TRBD2	CASSLRAGGVGGDIQYF	TGTGCCAGCAGCTTGAGGGCGGGGGGAGTCGGAGGTGACATTCAGTACTTC
TRBV9	TRBJ2-1	.	TRBD2	CASSVAGGPGNEQFF	TGTGCCAGCAGCGTCGCGGGAGGGCCTGGTAATGAGCAGTTCTTC
TRBV2	TRBJ2-1	.	TRBD2	CASKREGLWNEQFF	TGTGCCAGCAAGCGGGAGGGCCTTTGGAATGAGCAGTTCTTC
TRBV11-3	TRBJ2-7	.	.	CASSQGEAFYEQYF	TGTGCCAGCAGCCAAGGGGAAGCTTTTTACGAGCAGTACTTC
TRBV4-2	TRBJ2-7	.	TRBD2	CASSQDLSLWTSAAYEQYF	TGTGCCAGCAGCCAAGATCTATCGTTGTGGACTAGCGCCGCCTACGAGCAGTACTTC
TRBV6-5	TRBJ1-2	.	.	CASSLAGLLNYGYTF	TGTGCCAGCAGCTTGGCGGGACTCCTGAACTATGGCTACACCTTC
TRBV19	TRBJ2-7	few	TRBD1	CASSKARGTEDEQYF	TGTGCCAGTAGTAAGGCCCGTGGGACAGAGGACGAGCAGTACTTC
TRBV29-1	TRBJ2-7	few	.	CSVVTGSSYEQYF	TGCAGCGTTGTCACAGGGAGCTCCTACGAGCAGTACTTC
TRBV7-9	TRBJ1-1	few	.	CASSPVGSNTEAFF	TGTGCCAGCAGCCCCGTCGGGTCGAACACTGAAGCTTTCTTT
TRBV4-1	TRBJ2-7	few	TRBD2	CASSQEGGLAGSEQYF	TGCGCCAGCAGCCAAGAGGGGGGTCTAGCGGGAAGTGAGCAGTACTTC
TRBV2	TRBJ2-1	few	.	CASRGSGEREQFF	TGTGCCAGCAGGGGGTCAGGGGAGCGGGAGCAGTTCTTC
TRBV28	TRBJ2-7	.	.	CASSFQGGKSTYEQYF	TGTGCCAGCAGTTTTCAGGGGGGCAAATCAACCTACGAGCAGTACTTC
TRBV27	TRBJ2-7	.	TRBD2	CASSSLAGGTYEQYF	TGTGCCAGCAGTTCTCTAGCGGGAGGAACCTACGAGCAGTACTTC
TRBV11-2	TRBJ1-2	.	.	CASSLDRAQGLNGYTF	TGTGCCAGCAGCTTAGACAGGGCCCAGGGGTTAAATGGCTACACCTTC
TRBV6-1	TRBJ2-1	many	TRBD2	CASSPLAGDYNEQFF	TGTGCCAGCAGTCCCCTAGCGGGAGATTACAATGAGCAGTTCTTC
TRBV11-3	TRBJ1-1	.	.	CASSLDRVSNHTEAFF	TGTGCCAGCAGCTTAGATCGGGTGTCTAACCACACTGAAGCTTTCTTT
TRBV5-4	TRBJ1-1	once	.	CASSLGKTATNTEAFF	TGTGCCAGCAGCTTGGGGAAAACAGCTACCAACACTGAAGCTTTCTTT
TRBV4-3	TRBJ1-2	.	.	CASSSRGGGNYGYTF	TGCGCCAGCAGCTCGCGAGGGGGGGGAAACTATGGCTACACCTTC
TRBV28	TRBJ1-1	few	.	CASSFRGSYTEAFF	TGTGCCAGCAGTTTTCGGGGAAGTTACACTGAAGCTTTCTTT
TRBV4-3	TRBJ2-1	.	TRBD2	CASSRGTSGSPNEQFF	TGCGCCAGCAGCCGCGGGACTAGCGGGAGCCCCAATGAGCAGTTCTTC
TRBV5-1	TRBJ1-2	few	.	CASTLTGPSNYGYTF	TGCGCCAGCACCTTAACAGGCCCTTCTAACTATGGCTACACCTTC
TRBV7-6	TRBJ2-1	few	.	CASSLGPSSSLEQFF	TGTGCCAGCAGCTTGGGCCCCTCTAGCAGTCTTGAGCAGTTCTTC
TRBV2	TRBJ1-1	.	.	CASSDRDLNTEAFF	TGTGCCAGCAGTGATAGAGATTTGAACACTGAAGCTTTCTTT